Here is one T cell receptor (beta chain) with its context. Its antigen is unknown. This sample is part of a study of T cell responses to AZD1222 COVID-19 vaccine. Study findings and constraints: Among spike-specific TCRs, nearly half reportedly target unmutated variant regions. Donors, mostly white British, included more females; clonal diversity was possibly underestimated. Only six people who got AZD1222 tested seropositive at baseline.

The protocol was immunoSEQ multiplex PCR, while the TCRdb copy is restricted to in-frame clones and leaves out a portion. The sample yields approximately 120,000 clones, roughly 87% seen once. V lost 5 bases to trimming and J lost 8 bases, with 16 bases between them. This CDR3 comprises 14 residues. The V gene's germline CDR1 is SEHNR and CDR2 FQNEAQ (reference sequence). The chain has TRBV7-9 and TRBJ2-4, with D perhaps TRBD1 (6 bases). The sequenced sample was peripheral blood, obtained on day 0 of MenACWY control vaccination. The sequence derives from an adult in good health. CDR3 sequence: CASSNTGISYIQYF. The DNA for the CDR3 is TGTGCCAGCAGCAATACAGGGATCTCGTACATTCAGTACTTC. The whole variable domain, remainder taken from reference TRBV7-9 and TRBJ2-4, is DTGVSQNPRHKITKRGQNVTFRCDPISEHNRLYWYRQTLGQGPEFLTYFQNEAQLEKSRLLSDRFSAERPKGSFSTLEIQRTEQGDSAMYLCASSNTGISYIQYFGAGTRLSVL.